Listed below are T cell receptor beta chains from one sample, sequenced in a study of T cell responses to AZD1222 COVID-19 vaccine. The method was immunoSEQ multiplex PCR; TCRdb's version includes in-frame clones alone and lacks a portion of them. The sample carries 150,000 to 200,000 clones, 90% to 95% recorded once. Sequenced material: peripheral blood, taken on day 0 of AZD1222 vaccination. Receptor source: an adult in good health. Both conserved end residues are part of each CDR3. A D gene is named only where the DNA matches it firmly. Some rows mark clone size as missing; the rest say once, few, many or name a class of expanded clone.

abundance	d_gene	v_gene	j_gene	CDR3aa	CDR3nt
NA	NA	TRBV27	TRBJ2-3	CASSLLGAVLRTDTQYF	TGTGCCAGCAGTTTATTGGGCGCGGTCTTAAGGACAGATACGCAGTATTTT
NA	NA	TRBV5-6	TRBJ1-2	CASSLIWTANGYTF	TGTGCCAGCAGCTTGATTTGGACAGCGAATGGCTACACCTTC
NA	TRBD1	TRBV5-1	TRBJ1-4	CASTFSDRGTEKLFF	TGCGCCAGCACCTTCTCTGACAGGGGGACGGAAAAACTGTTTTTT
NA	TRBD1	TRBV2	TRBJ1-1	CASSDERTGAEAFF	TGTGCCAGCAGTGATGAACGGACAGGCGCTGAAGCTTTCTTT
NA	NA	TRBV3-1/TRBV3-2	TRBJ1-1	CASSQGVGEAFF	TGTGCCAGCAGCCAAGGGGTCGGTGAAGCTTTCTTT
NA	NA	TRBV5-1	TRBJ2-7	CASSRGTSLREQYF	TGCGCCAGCAGCCGTGGGACGAGTCTACGGGAGCAGTACTTC
once	TRBD2	TRBV3-1/TRBV3-2	TRBJ2-1	CASSQVRLAGNEQFF	TGTGCCAGCAGCCAAGTCAGGCTAGCGGGCAATGAGCAGTTCTTC
NA	TRBD1	TRBV5-1	TRBJ2-5	CASSSGTGRETQYF	TGCGCCAGCAGCTCCGGGACAGGGCGGGAGACCCAGTACTTC
once	NA	TRBV6-5	TRBJ1-1	CASRWGHQNTEAFF	TGTGCCAGCAGGTGGGGACACCAGAACACTGAAGCTTTCTTT
NA	TRBD1	TRBV5-1	TRBJ1-6	CASSLWGTGSPLHF	TGCGCCAGCAGCTTGTGGGGGACAGGTTCACCCCTCCACTTT
NA	NA	TRBV20-1	TRBJ2-1	CSAATTYEQFF	TGCAGTGCTGCGACTACATATGAGCAGTTCTTC
NA	TRBD1	TRBV6-5	TRBJ1-1	CASSRDRAAEAFF	TGTGCCAGCAGCAGGGACAGGGCTGCTGAAGCTTTCTTT
NA	NA	TRBV19	TRBJ2-1	CASSSGLYNEQFF	TGTGCCAGTAGTAGCGGACTATACAATGAGCAGTTCTTC
NA	TRBD2	TRBV13	TRBJ2-7	CASSRSGVYEQYF	TGTGCCAGCAGCCGGAGCGGGGTCTACGAGCAGTACTTC